Listed below are T cell receptor beta chains from one sample, sequenced in a study of shared clonotypes between healthy human individuals. TCRdb's table, derived via immunoSEQ multiplex PCR, lists solely in-frame clones and lacks some. The profile shows 2 million to 2.5 million clones, approximately 96% of them singletons. Sequencing used naive CD4+ T cells sorted from blood. Receptors were obtained from a man aged 18 to 30 in good health. Each CDR3 is given with its conserved first and last residue. Part of the rows lack a size; the others show once, few, many or a class for expanded clones.

TRBV14,15,TRBJ2-5,.,CASSRLAGPEETQYF
TRBV6-5,13,TRBJ1-2,.,CASSYHRGDGYTF
TRBV19,14,TRBJ2-5,.,CASSISDRSETQYF
TRBV5-6,12,TRBJ1-2,.,CASSLGSYGYTF
TRBV7-2,15,TRBJ1-5,.,CASSSVGAGGQPQHF
TRBV18,16,TRBJ1-1,once,CASSPRTGVANTEAFF
TRBV4-1,14,TRBJ2-7,once,CASSNTATSYEQYF
TRBV10-3,14,TRBJ1-2,.,CAISDSETNYGYTF
TRBV4-3,15,TRBJ2-7,.,CASSQQSIPPYEQYF
TRBV28,14,TRBJ2-7,.,CASSSVPRVSEQYF
TRBV5-8,15,TRBJ2-1,.,CASSLVGADYNEQFF
TRBV9,15,TRBJ1-2,.,CASSPRTGTNYGYTF
TRBV10-3,11,TRBJ2-7,.,CAIGPAYEQYF
TRBV7-9,13,TRBJ1-1,.,CVSGRTWGTEAFF
TRBV28,12,TRBJ1-2,.,CASTSGGDGYTF
TRBV29-1,13,TRBJ1-4,.,CSVEDRGNEKLFF
TRBV2,17,TRBJ1-1,.,CARQKRAGERGNTEAFF
TRBV30,12,TRBJ2-7,.,CAGADGTYEQYF
TRBV5-1,16,TRBJ2-5,once,CASSGGPLAGKETQYF
TRBV11-2,16,TRBJ2-7,once,CASSIAFRDRVHEQYF
TRBV10-3,14,TRBJ2-7,.,CAISDPGQSYEQYF
TRBV29-1,13,TRBJ1-3,.,CSVVLNSGNTIYF
TRBV5-1,17,TRBJ2-2,.,CASSLGSGASNTGELFF
TRBV4-3,15,TRBJ2-7,.,CASSQDTSGSYEQYF
TRBV5-4,15,TRBJ1-2,.,CASSLPIGDIYGYTF
TRBV28,13,TRBJ1-1,.,CASSPPGRTEAFF
TRBV6-6,12,TRBJ2-7,few,CASNRGTYEQYF
TRBV29-1,13,TRBJ2-2,.,CSATGRNTGELFF
TRBV30,12,TRBJ1-2,.,CAWSNSGYGYTF
TRBV10-3,17,TRBJ2-7,.,CAISEPGGNSGSYEQYF